Described below is a single T cell receptor beta chain sequence and its context. This clone's antigen is unknown. Base-call qualities are not available, and no considerably larger clone is one nucleotide away. The record originates from a study of T cells in placental villitis. Background on the whole study: Placental TCR-beta repertoires were compared across villitis of unknown etiology, gestational-age-matched unaffected controls, and infectious villitis in order to test an allograft-versus-infection hypothesis.

The five infectious villitis placentae, four with confirmed cytomegalovirus and one with Toxoplasma gondii, were included without being matched to the other groups. The mothers in the infectious villitis group were younger, carried smaller fetuses, and either delivered preterm or experienced intrauterine demise in a couple of cases. Placentae were collected after delivery and examined grossly and histologically before archival tissue was selected. Five 10-micron scrolls were cut from each FFPE block, and DNA was then isolated using the AllPrep DNA/RNA FFPE Tissue kit. NanoDrop was used to check DNA concentration and purity, while a Bioanalyzer was used to assess RNA quality. V loses 6 bases, J loses 2 bases, and the germline ends lie 14 bases apart. Counted from cysteine to phenylalanine, this CDR3 has 15 amino acids. Only the CDR3 region is kept as DNA, spanning 45 bases read in frame from base 1. CDR1 and CDR2 (SGHVS, FNYEAQ) derive from the germline V gene.

TCR-beta CDR3 regions were amplified from genomic DNA with the immunoSEQ v4 bias-controlled multiplex PCR assay, run blinded to group allocation. To estimate the quantities of nucleated cells and T cells in each sample, reference gene primers were added alongside the TCR-beta primers. Sequencing of the libraries was performed on an Illumina MiSeq with a 100-cycle paired-end protocol. The authors' pipeline ran thus. In the immunoSEQ Analyzer software, diversity and richness were calculated, with richness measured by iChao1 and clonality based on Pielou evenness and Shannon diversity on a 0-1 scale where a higher value means less diversity. CDR3 amino acid sequences with V/J genes were queried against VDJdb for CMV, EBV and influenza A specificities using confidence 3 and substitution 2. TCR-beta amino acid clonotype overlap between villitis of unknown etiology, infectious villitis and control repertoires was assessed with the Morisita-Horn index. Not all clones reach the TCRdb copy of this immuneACCESS table, which keeps in-frame sequences only. Checked studies attribute under half of the gap to unresolved V genes and leave the rest unexplained. From that table come the V and J calls and clone size; the DNA was used to work out D and trimming. In all, the sample holds 3,200 or so clones, and roughly 79% of those were seen once. The leading ten clones occupy 18% of the sample.

Paper-wide results and their limitations: CMV-specific clone frequencies were higher in infectious CMV cases than in villitis of unknown etiology (around 0.01 vs 0.001), and the villitis of unknown etiology frequencies did not differ from those of controls. Bulk tissue sequencing could not distinguish helper, regulatory or cytotoxic T cells, nor maternal versus fetal T cells, and excluded gamma-delta receptors. Small amounts of decidua were contained in the paraffin blocks, so some of the captured T cells, especially in controls, may have been decidual rather than villous infiltrates.

This receptor was taken from a human patient with infectious villitis; the placental T cells may come from both mother and fetus. The rearrangement joined TRBV7-6 to TRBJ2-1; the D match is possibly TRBD1 or TRBD2, with 7 bases aligned in each. The sample comprised placental tissue containing maternal and fetal cells. The DNA sequence follows: TGTGCCAGCAGGCCAGGGGGGGGGCCCTACAATGAGCAGTTCTTC. Its protein reads: CASRPGGGPYNEQFF.